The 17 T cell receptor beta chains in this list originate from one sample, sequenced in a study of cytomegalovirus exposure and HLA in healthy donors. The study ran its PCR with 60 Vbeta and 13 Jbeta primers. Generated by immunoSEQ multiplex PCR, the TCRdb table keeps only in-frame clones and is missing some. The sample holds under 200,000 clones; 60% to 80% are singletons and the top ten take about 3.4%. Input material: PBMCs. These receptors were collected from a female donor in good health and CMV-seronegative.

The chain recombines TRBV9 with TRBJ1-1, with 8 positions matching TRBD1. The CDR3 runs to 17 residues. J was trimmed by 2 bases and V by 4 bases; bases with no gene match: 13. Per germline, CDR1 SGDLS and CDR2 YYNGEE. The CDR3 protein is CASSSSQGARSNTEAFF. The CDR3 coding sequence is TGTGCCAGCAGCTCAAGCCAGGGGGCGAGGTCAAACACTGAAGCTTTCTTT.

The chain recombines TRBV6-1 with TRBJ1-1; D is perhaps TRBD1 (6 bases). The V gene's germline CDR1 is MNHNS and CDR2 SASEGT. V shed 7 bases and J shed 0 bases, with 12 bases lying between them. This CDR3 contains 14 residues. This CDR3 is CASNQDSLNTEAFF. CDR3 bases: TGTGCCAGCAATCAGGACAGTTTGAACACTGAAGCTTTCTTT.

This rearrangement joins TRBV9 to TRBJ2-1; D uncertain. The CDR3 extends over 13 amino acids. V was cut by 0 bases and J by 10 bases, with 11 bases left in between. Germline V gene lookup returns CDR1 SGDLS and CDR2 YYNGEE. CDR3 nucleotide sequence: TGTGCCAGCAGCGTAGCTCCCCAACAAGAGCAGTTCTTC. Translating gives CASSVAPQQEQFF.

The CDR3, as DNA: TGTGCCAGCAGTCTCAGGGGAAGCACCGGGGAGCTGTTTTTT. It specifies CASSLRGSTGELFF. The rearrangement joins TRBV28 to TRBJ2-2; a weak D match, TRBD1 (6 bases). The CDR3 spans 14 residues. Germline CDR1 is MDHEN and CDR2 is SYDVKM. V was clipped by 5 bases and J by 4 bases, with 11 bases between them.

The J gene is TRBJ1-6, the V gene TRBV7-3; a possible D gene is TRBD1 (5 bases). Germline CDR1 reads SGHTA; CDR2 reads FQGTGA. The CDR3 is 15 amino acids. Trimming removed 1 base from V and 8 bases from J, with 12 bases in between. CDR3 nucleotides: TGTGCCAGCAGCTTAAAGGGCCAGGGTGATTCACCCCTCCACTTT. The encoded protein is CASSLKGQGDSPLHF.

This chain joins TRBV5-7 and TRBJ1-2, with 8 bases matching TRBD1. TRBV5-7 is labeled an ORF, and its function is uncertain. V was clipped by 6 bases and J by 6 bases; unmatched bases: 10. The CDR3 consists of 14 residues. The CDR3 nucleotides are TGTGCCAGCACTTGTGGACAGGGCTTCGATGGCTACACCTTC. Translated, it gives CASTCGQGFDGYTF.

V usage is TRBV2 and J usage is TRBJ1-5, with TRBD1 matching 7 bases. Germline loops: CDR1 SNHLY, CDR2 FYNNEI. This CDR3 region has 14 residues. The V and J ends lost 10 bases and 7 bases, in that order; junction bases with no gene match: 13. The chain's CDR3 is CATNQGPGGQPQHF. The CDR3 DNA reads TGTGCCACCAATCAGGGACCAGGGGGACAGCCCCAGCATTTT. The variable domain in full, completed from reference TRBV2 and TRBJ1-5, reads EPEVTQTPSHQVTQMGQEVILRCVPISNHLYFYWYRQILGQKVEFLVSFYNNEISEKSEIFDDQFSVERPDGSNFTLKIRSTKLEDSAMYFCATNQGPGGQPQHFGDGTRLSIL.

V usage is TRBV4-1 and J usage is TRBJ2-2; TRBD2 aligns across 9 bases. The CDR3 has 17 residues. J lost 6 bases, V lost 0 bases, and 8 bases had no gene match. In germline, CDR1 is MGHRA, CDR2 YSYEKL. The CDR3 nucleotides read TGCGCCAGCAGCCAAGATCCCCGGCTAGCGGGGTCCGGGGAGCTGTTTTTT. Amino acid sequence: CASSQDPRLAGSGELFF.

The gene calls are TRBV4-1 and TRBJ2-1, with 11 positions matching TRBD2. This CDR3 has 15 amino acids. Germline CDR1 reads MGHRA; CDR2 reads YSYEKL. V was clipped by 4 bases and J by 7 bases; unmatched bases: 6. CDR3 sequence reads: CASSLLAGVRNEQFF. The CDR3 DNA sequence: TGCGCCAGCAGCCTACTAGCGGGGGTTAGAAATGAGCAGTTCTTC.

The CDR3: CASDGGPRGNTIYF. The CDR3 DNA reads as TGTGCCAGCGACGGTGGGCCCCGGGGAAACACCATATATTTT. This chain joins TRBV7-9 and TRBJ1-3; D is uncertain. V lost 8 bases to trimming and J lost 4 bases, with 15 bases between them. The CDR3 is 14 residues long. From germline, CDR1 is SEHNR and CDR2 FQNEAQ (reference sequence).

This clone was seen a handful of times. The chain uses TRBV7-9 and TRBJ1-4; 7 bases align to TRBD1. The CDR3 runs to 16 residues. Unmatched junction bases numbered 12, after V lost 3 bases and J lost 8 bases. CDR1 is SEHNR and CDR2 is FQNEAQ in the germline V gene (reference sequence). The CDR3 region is CASSFLRQGGNEKLFF. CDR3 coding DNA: TGTGCCAGCAGCTTCCTTCGACAGGGTGGGAACGAAAAACTGTTTTTT.

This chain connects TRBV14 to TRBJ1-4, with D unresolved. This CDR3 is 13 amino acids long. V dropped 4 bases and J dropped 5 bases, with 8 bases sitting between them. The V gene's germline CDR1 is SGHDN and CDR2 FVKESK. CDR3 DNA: TGTGCCAGCAGCCGAGGGTTCAATGAAAAACTGTTTTTT. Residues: CASSRGFNEKLFF.

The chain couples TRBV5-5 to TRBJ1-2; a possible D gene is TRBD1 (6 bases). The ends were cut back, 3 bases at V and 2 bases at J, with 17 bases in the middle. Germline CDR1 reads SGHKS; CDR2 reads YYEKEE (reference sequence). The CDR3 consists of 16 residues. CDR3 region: CASSWSSSTGNYGYTF. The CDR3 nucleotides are TGTGCCAGCAGCTGGTCCTCGAGTACAGGGAACTATGGCTACACCTTC.

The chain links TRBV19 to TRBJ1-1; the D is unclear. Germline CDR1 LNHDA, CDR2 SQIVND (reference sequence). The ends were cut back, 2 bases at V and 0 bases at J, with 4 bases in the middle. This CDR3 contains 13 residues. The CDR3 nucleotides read TGTGCCAGTAGTATAACAATGAACACTGAAGCTTTCTTT. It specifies CASSITMNTEAFF.

CDR3 residues: CASSPKTGGVYGYTF. In DNA form, the CDR3 reads TGTGCCAGCTCACCAAAAACAGGGGGGGTTTATGGCTACACCTTC. V usage is TRBV18 and J usage is TRBJ1-2, with TRBD1 identical over 8 bases. The CDR3 is 15 amino acids. Germline assignment: CDR1 KGHSH and CDR2 LQKENI. Losses at the gene ends were 2 bases for V and 5 bases for J; bases not matched to a gene: 7.

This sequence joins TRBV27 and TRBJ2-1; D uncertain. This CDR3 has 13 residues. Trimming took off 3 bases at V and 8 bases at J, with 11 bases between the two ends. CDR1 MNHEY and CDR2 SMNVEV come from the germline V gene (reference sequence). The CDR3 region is CASSLSPPYEQFF. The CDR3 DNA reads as TGTGCCAGCAGTTTGTCTCCCCCGTATGAGCAGTTCTTC.

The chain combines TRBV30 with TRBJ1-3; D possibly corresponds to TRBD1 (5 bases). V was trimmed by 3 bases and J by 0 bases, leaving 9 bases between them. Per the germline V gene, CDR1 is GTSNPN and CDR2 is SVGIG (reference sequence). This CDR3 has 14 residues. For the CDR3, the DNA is TGTGCCTGGAGGGAACAGGACTCTGGAAACACCATATATTTT. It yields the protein CAWREQDSGNTIYF.